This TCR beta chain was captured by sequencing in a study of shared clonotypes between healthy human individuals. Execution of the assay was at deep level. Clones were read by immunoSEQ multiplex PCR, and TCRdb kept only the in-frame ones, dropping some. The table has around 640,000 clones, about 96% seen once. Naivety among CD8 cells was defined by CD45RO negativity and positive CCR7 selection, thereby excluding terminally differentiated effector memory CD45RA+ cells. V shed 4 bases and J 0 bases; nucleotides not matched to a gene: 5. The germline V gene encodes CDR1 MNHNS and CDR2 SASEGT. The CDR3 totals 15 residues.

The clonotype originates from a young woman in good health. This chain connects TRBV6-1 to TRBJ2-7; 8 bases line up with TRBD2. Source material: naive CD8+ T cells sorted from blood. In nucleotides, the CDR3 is TGTGCCAGCAGTGGGAGCGGGACTAGCTCCTACGAGCAGTACTTC. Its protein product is CASSGSGTSSYEQYF.